Each of the 5 T cell receptor beta chains below was sequenced from the same sample in a study of identical twins. TCRdb processed the 5' RACE reads anew with MiXCR; each CDR3 protein has one entry. The sample includes some 1,700,000 distinct CDR3 sequences, about 32% of them seen just once. Specimen: cord blood. Receptor source: a newborn girl in good health.

The chain recombines TRBV25-1 with TRBJ1-1; no definite D call. This CDR3 comprises 13 residues. Germline CDR1 and CDR2: MGHDK and SYGVNS. The V gene lost 4 bases and the J gene lost 5 bases, with 11 bases spanning the gap. The CDR3 DNA reads as TGTGCCAGCAGTGGTATGGGGAAAACTGAAGCTTTCTTT. This encodes CASSGMGKTEAFF. The entire variable domain, with the rest obtained from reference TRBV25-1 and TRBJ1-1, is as follows: EADIYQTPRYLVIGTGKKITLECSQTMGHDKMYWYQQDPGMELHLIHYSYGVNSTEKGDLSSESTVSRIRTEHFPLTLESARPSHTSQYLCASSGMGKTEAFFGQGTRLTVV.

This clonotype appeared a few times. The rearrangement links TRBV9 to TRBJ2-3, with 10 nucleotides matching TRBD2. V shed 3 bases and J 4 bases; nucleotides not matched to a gene: 14. In germline, CDR1 is SGDLS, CDR2 YYNGEE. This CDR3 has 18 residues. CDR3 sequence reads: CASSARMGTSGIPDTQYF. The DNA of the CDR3 is TGTGCCAGCAGCGCCCGAATGGGTACTAGCGGGATCCCAGATACGCAGTATTTT.

This chain joins TRBV24-1 and TRBJ2-1, with TRBD2 identical over 14 bases. The CDR3 covers 15 residues. J lost 10 bases, V lost 4 bases, and 5 bases had no gene match. From germline, CDR1 is KGHDR and CDR2 SFDVKD. The CDR3 coding sequence is TGTGCCACCAGTGACCCGGGACTAGCGGGAGAGGAGCAGTTCTTC. Residues: CATSDPGLAGEEQFF.

This chain connects TRBV14 to TRBJ1-5; 9 bases map to TRBD1. The ends lost 5 bases at V and 5 bases at J; junction bases unmatched: 4. This CDR3 has 14 amino acids. Germline lookup yields CDR1 SGHDN and CDR2 FVKESK. The chain's CDR3 is CASSGQGLDQPQHF. The CDR3 DNA reads as TGTGCCAGCAGCGGACAGGGGTTGGATCAGCCCCAGCATTTT.

This clonotype was detected once. The V and J genes are TRBV18 and TRBJ2-7; 11 bases are shared with TRBD2. This CDR3 has 16 amino acids. Looked up from germline, CDR1 is KGHSH and CDR2 is LQKENI. The junction had 8 bases not matched to a gene; V was cut back by 0 bases and J by 7 bases. The CDR3 loop reads CASSPPTSGMYNEQYF. For the CDR3, the DNA is TGTGCCAGCTCACCACCGACTAGCGGGATGTACAATGAGCAGTACTTC.